This TCR beta chain came from a study of OX40 agonist ivuxolimab in advanced cancers. Study in general: Partial responses were achieved by three patients, of whom one had hepatocellular carcinoma and two had cutaneous melanoma. Study-wide results and caveats: CD4+ and CD8+ blood T cells expanded clonally by week 6 at 0.1 to 3.0 mg/kg.

This CDR3 has 13 amino acids. Germline-derived CDR1 and CDR2 are MNHNY and SVGAGI (reference sequence). Trimming cost V 5 bases and J 6 bases, with 10 bases left between them. Repertoires were generated with immunoSEQ multiplex PCR, while TCRdb's copy carries only in-frame clones and drops some. The table lists tens of thousands of clones, about 89% of them singletons, with over 15% in the top ten. Details on this clone: Its antigen is undetermined.

The sample was CD4+ or CD8+ T cells sorted from blood, taken in a trial of the OX40 agonist ivuxolimab. The chain is built from TRBV6-6 and TRBJ2-2; tentatively, D is TRBD2 (5 bases). The sequence derives from an adult with an advanced solid tumor such as melanoma, head and neck, liver or kidney cancer. CDR3 sequence reads: CASSQADPGELFF. The CDR3 bases are TGTGCCAGCAGTCAAGCGGATCCCGGGGAGCTGTTTTTT.